These T cell receptor beta chains were read from a single sample in a study of blood T cell repertoires in COVID-19. Measured with immunoSEQ multiplex PCR; TCRdb has only the in-frame clones, and not every one. The sample carries 110,000 to 150,000 clones, 80% to 85% recorded once. The specimen sequenced was peripheral blood. These receptors all come from a human donor in a cohort sampled during active COVID-19. CDR3s include the opening cysteine and the closing phenylalanine or tryptophan. D genes are given only for firm matches. Part of the rows lack a size; the others show once, few, many or a class for expanded clones.

clone_size: NA
d_call: NA
j_call: TRBJ1-2
v_call: TRBV21-1
cdr3_nt: TGTGCCAGCAAAAACAGGGGCTCCAACTATGGCTACACCTTC
cdr3_aa: CASKNRGSNYGYTF

clone_size: NA
d_call: NA
j_call: TRBJ1-2
v_call: TRBV28
cdr3_nt: TGTGCCAGCACATCCTCTATGACAGGTGAAGATAGGAACTATGGCTACACCTTC
cdr3_aa: CASTSSMTGEDRNYGYTF

clone_size: NA
d_call: NA
j_call: TRBJ1-6
v_call: TRBV7-9
cdr3_nt: TGTGCCAGCAGCATCATTTCGGGGGGCGATTCACCCCTCCACTTT
cdr3_aa: CASSIISGGDSPLHF

clone_size: NA
d_call: NA
j_call: TRBJ2-5
v_call: TRBV19
cdr3_nt: TGTGCCAGTAGTAGCGGGACAGCCATACGGGAGACCCAGTACTTC
cdr3_aa: CASSSGTAIRETQYF

clone_size: few
d_call: NA
j_call: TRBJ1-2
v_call: TRBV7-9
cdr3_nt: TGTGCCAGCAGCTCGGTGGACTATGGCTACACCTTC
cdr3_aa: CASSSVDYGYTF

clone_size: NA
d_call: TRBD2
j_call: TRBJ2-7
v_call: TRBV7-2
cdr3_nt: TGTGCCAGCAGCTTAGGGAGCGGGAGTGGGTACGAGCAGTACTTC
cdr3_aa: CASSLGSGSGYEQYF

clone_size: NA
d_call: TRBD1
j_call: TRBJ1-4
v_call: TRBV28
cdr3_nt: TGTGCCAGCAGTGGCGGAGGGGGCCGTAATGAAAAACTGTTTTTT
cdr3_aa: CASSGGGGRNEKLFF

clone_size: NA
d_call: TRBD2
j_call: TRBJ2-5
v_call: TRBV28
cdr3_nt: TGTGCCAGCAGTGAACCAAGCGGGAGGGCCGGAGAGACCCAGTACTTC
cdr3_aa: CASSEPSGRAGETQYF

clone_size: NA
d_call: TRBD1
j_call: TRBJ2-5
v_call: TRBV4-1
cdr3_nt: TGCGCCAGCAGCCGGCCCGGGACAGGCCGAGAGACCCAGTACTTC
cdr3_aa: CASSRPGTGRETQYF

clone_size: NA
d_call: NA
j_call: TRBJ2-1
v_call: TRBV2
cdr3_nt: TGTGCCACCCACAGGGAGAGGGACAATGAGCAGTTCTTC
cdr3_aa: CATHRERDNEQFF

clone_size: few
d_call: TRBD2
j_call: TRBJ2-2
v_call: TRBV15
cdr3_nt: TGTGCCACCAGCAGTCCAGGACTAGCGGAGAGGACCGGGGAGCTGTTTTTT
cdr3_aa: CATSSPGLAERTGELFF

clone_size: NA
d_call: TRBD1
j_call: TRBJ2-3
v_call: TRBV5-1
cdr3_nt: TGCGCCAGCAGCTTGGGCCGACAGGGGGGCACAGATACGCAGTATTTT
cdr3_aa: CASSLGRQGGTDTQYF

clone_size: NA
d_call: NA
j_call: TRBJ1-3
v_call: TRBV19
cdr3_nt: TGTGCCAGTAGTTCGGACATCGTCAAGACCATATATTTT
cdr3_aa: CASSSDIVKTIYF

clone_size: once
d_call: TRBD2
j_call: TRBJ2-7
v_call: TRBV5-5
cdr3_nt: TGTGCCAGCAGCTACTTAGCGGGAGGACTATCCTACGAGCAGTACTTC
cdr3_aa: CASSYLAGGLSYEQYF

clone_size: NA
d_call: TRBD1
j_call: TRBJ2-1
v_call: TRBV7-2
cdr3_nt: TGTGCCAGCAGCTTAGATAACAGGGGACAGTTCTTC
cdr3_aa: CASSLDNRGQFF

clone_size: NA
d_call: NA
j_call: TRBJ2-1
v_call: TRBV12-2
cdr3_nt: TGTGCAAGTCGCTTAGGTTCTAGCGGGAGTGTGTCCTACAATGAGCAGTTCTTC
cdr3_aa: CASRLGSSGSVSYNEQFF

clone_size: NA
d_call: NA
j_call: TRBJ2-7
v_call: TRBV9
cdr3_nt: TGTGCCAGCAGCGCCGGGACACTCCCTTCGTCGGGTGTCGACGAGCAGTACTTC
cdr3_aa: CASSAGTLPSSGVDEQYF

clone_size: NA
d_call: TRBD2
j_call: TRBJ2-3
v_call: TRBV5-1
cdr3_nt: TGCGCCAGCAGCTGGGGTGGTCTAGCGGGCACAGATACGCAGTATTTT
cdr3_aa: CASSWGGLAGTDTQYF

clone_size: NA
d_call: TRBD2
j_call: TRBJ2-3
v_call: TRBV4-2
cdr3_nt: TGTGCCAGCAGCCAACTCACAGGGACTAGCGGGAGAGCAGATACGCAGTATTTT
cdr3_aa: CASSQLTGTSGRADTQYF

clone_size: NA
d_call: NA
j_call: TRBJ1-5
v_call: TRBV19
cdr3_nt: TGTGCCAGTAGTATACGGGGATACAATCAGCCCCAGCATTTT
cdr3_aa: CASSIRGYNQPQHF

clone_size: once
d_call: TRBD2
j_call: TRBJ2-7
v_call: TRBV13
cdr3_nt: TGTGCCAGCAGCGCAAGAACTAGCGGTCTTTACGAGCAGTACTTC
cdr3_aa: CASSARTSGLYEQYF

clone_size: once
d_call: NA
j_call: TRBJ2-1
v_call: TRBV19
cdr3_nt: TGTGCCAGTAGTATCAACCGACAGGAGTCGCCCTACAATGAGCAGTTCTTC
cdr3_aa: CASSINRQESPYNEQFF

clone_size: NA
d_call: TRBD2
j_call: TRBJ2-1
v_call: TRBV24-1
cdr3_nt: TGTGCCACCAATACTCCGGGACTAGGGGCCTACAATGAGCAGTTCTTC
cdr3_aa: CATNTPGLGAYNEQFF

clone_size: NA
d_call: TRBD1
j_call: TRBJ2-1
v_call: TRBV12-3/TRBV12-4
cdr3_nt: TGTGCCAGCAGCCTGACAGGGGGCTATGAGCAGTTCTTC
cdr3_aa: CASSLTGGYEQFF

clone_size: NA
d_call: NA
j_call: TRBJ1-2
v_call: TRBV29-1
cdr3_nt: TGCAGCGTTGAAGGTACCTCAGGGTTACTGAATGGCTACACCTTC
cdr3_aa: CSVEGTSGLLNGYTF

clone_size: NA
d_call: TRBD1
j_call: TRBJ1-6
v_call: TRBV24-1
cdr3_nt: TGTGCCACCAGTGAGGGACAGATTAATTCACCCCTCCACTTT
cdr3_aa: CATSEGQINSPLHF

clone_size: NA
d_call: NA
j_call: TRBJ1-5
v_call: TRBV2
cdr3_nt: TGTGCCAGCAGTGATATTAGGGGGAGCAATCAGCCCCAGCATTTT
cdr3_aa: CASSDIRGSNQPQHF

clone_size: NA
d_call: NA
j_call: TRBJ2-2
v_call: TRBV29-1
cdr3_nt: TGCAGCGTGGCAGGGCAGGCCGGGGAGCTGTTTTTT
cdr3_aa: CSVAGQAGELFF

clone_size: NA
d_call: TRBD2
j_call: TRBJ2-7
v_call: TRBV18
cdr3_nt: TGTGCCAGCTCACCAAGTCTAGCGGCACCCTACGAGCAGTACTTC
cdr3_aa: CASSPSLAAPYEQYF

clone_size: NA
d_call: NA
j_call: TRBJ1-2
v_call: TRBV3-1/TRBV3-2
cdr3_nt: TGTGCCAGCAGCCAAGCCGCAGGGCCTGGACATGGCTACACCTTC
cdr3_aa: CASSQAAGPGHGYTF

clone_size: NA
d_call: NA
j_call: TRBJ1-1
v_call: TRBV2
cdr3_nt: TGTGCCAGCAGCGGGTGGGACACTGAAGCTTTCTTT
cdr3_aa: CASSGWDTEAFF

clone_size: NA
d_call: NA
j_call: TRBJ1-5
v_call: TRBV30
cdr3_nt: TGTGCCTGGAGTCGGCTGGGGCCGAATCAGCCCCAGCATTTT
cdr3_aa: CAWSRLGPNQPQHF

clone_size: NA
d_call: NA
j_call: TRBJ2-7
v_call: TRBV4-1
cdr3_nt: TGCGCCAGCAGCCAAGAAGGCCGAGGACGAGGGGGGGTCTACGAGCAGTACTTC
cdr3_aa: CASSQEGRGRGGVYEQYF

clone_size: once
d_call: TRBD2
j_call: TRBJ2-7
v_call: TRBV5-1
cdr3_nt: TGCGCCAGCAGCTTGGATAGCGGGAGCTGGTACGAGCAGTACTTC
cdr3_aa: CASSLDSGSWYEQYF

clone_size: NA
d_call: NA
j_call: TRBJ2-7
v_call: TRBV6-2/TRBV6-3
cdr3_nt: TGTGCCAGCAGTCTCCACTCCACGAGCGGCGAGCAGTACTTC
cdr3_aa: CASSLHSTSGEQYF

clone_size: NA
d_call: TRBD2
j_call: TRBJ2-1
v_call: TRBV6-5
cdr3_nt: TGTGCCAGCAGCTTAGCGGGAATCTACAATGAGCAGTTCTTC
cdr3_aa: CASSLAGIYNEQFF